This passage covers 7 T cell receptor beta chains from one sample sequenced in a study of blood T cells in healthy people across ages. Next came a second PCR, run for roughly 7 to 12 cycles, which used a sample-barcoded 5' primer along with a J-beta primer mix. One entry per CDR3 protein results from TCRdb running MiXCR on the 5' RACE reads. The sample has over 600,000 distinct CDR3 sequences, 20% to 25% seen once. Material: blood. These receptors all come from a man aged 65 to 79 in good health.

This chain connects TRBV4-3 to TRBJ1-1, with D unclear. The germline CDR1 and CDR2 sequences are LGHNA and YSLEER. There are 14 residues in the CDR3. Trimming left V 4 bases short and J 5 bases short, with 14 bases between. The CDR3 DNA reads as TGCGCCAGCAGCCTATATAAAGGCGGTACTGAAGCTTTCTTT. It encodes CASSLYKGGTEAFF.

The chain recombines TRBV9 with TRBJ2-3; TRBD2 is a possible D gene (5 bases). The length of the CDR3 is 15 residues. Germline CDR1 reads SGDLS; CDR2 reads YYNGEE. V lost 0 bases and J lost 4, with 12 bases in between. In nucleotides, the CDR3 is TGTGCCAGCAGCGTAGGTGGGAGTGTCGCAGATACGCAGTATTTT. This translates into CASSVGGSVADTQYF. Combining the CDR3 with reference TRBV9 and TRBJ2-3 gives the whole variable domain DSGVTQTPKHLITATGQRVTLRCSPRSGDLSVYWYQQSLDQGLQFLIQYYNGEERAKGNILERFSAQQFPDLHSELNLSSLELGDSALYFCASSVGGSVADTQYFGPGTRLTVL.

The V gene is TRBV4-1, the J gene TRBJ1-5; D is undetermined. CDR1 and CDR2 (germline): MGHRA, YSYEKL. The CDR3 has 13 residues. V lost 2 bases and J lost 7, with 9 bases in between. In DNA, the CDR3 is TGCGCCAGCAGCCAACTGTCGGGGCAGCCCCAGCATTTT. It codes for CASSQLSGQPQHF.

This clonotype has just a few counts. The V gene is TRBV7-8, the J gene TRBJ1-2, with D possibly being TRBD1 (5 bases). This CDR3 has 17 residues. CDR1 is SGHVS, CDR2 FQNEAQ, per germline. Trimming took off 7 bases at V and 0 bases at J, with 21 bases between the two ends. Written as DNA, the CDR3 is TGTGCCAGCACCGGGGTGGGCGCGGGGGAAGCTAACTATGGCTACACCTTC. Its translation: CASTGVGAGEANYGYTF. Full variable domain (missing parts from reference TRBV7-8 and TRBJ1-2): GAGVSQSPRYKVAKRGQDVALRCDPISGHVSLFWYQQALGQGPEFLTYFQNEAQLDKSGLPSDRFFAERPEGSVSTLKIQRTQQEDSAVYLCASTGVGAGEANYGYTFGSGTRLTVV.

J is TRBJ1-2 and V is TRBV4-2; D gene uncertain. This CDR3 is built from 14 residues. CDR1 LGHNA and CDR2 YNFKEQ come from the germline V gene. V was cut by 0 bases and J by 10 bases, with 15 bases left in between. The CDR3 bases are TGTGCCAGCAGCCAAGATATGAGCCAACCCTACTACACCTTC. Translating it yields CASSQDMSQPYYTF.

This rearrangement joins TRBV28 to TRBJ2-5; no reliable D call. V lost 5 bases to trimming and J lost 2 bases, with 12 bases between them. Germline CDR1 reads MDHEN; CDR2 reads SYDVKM. The CDR3 is 14 amino acids. This chain's CDR3 is CASSPNLGQETQYF. The DNA for the CDR3 is TGTGCCAGCAGTCCCAACCTCGGACAAGAGACCCAGTACTTC.

The sample holds a few counts of this clonotype. The V and J genes are TRBV28 and TRBJ2-6, with a weak D call TRBD1 (5 bases). The CDR3 runs to 14 residues. In germline, CDR1 is MDHEN, CDR2 SYDVKM. V was cut by 6 bases and J by 6 bases, with 12 bases left in between. The CDR3 reads CASRTALAANVLTF. DNA for the CDR3: TGTGCCAGCAGGACAGCGTTAGCGGCCAACGTCCTGACTTTC.